This record looks at one TCR beta chain sequence and its context. CDR3 length: 14 amino acids. The V end lost 1 base, the J end lost 8 bases, and 13 bases lay between the germline ends. Germline loops: CDR1 LGHNA, CDR2 YNFKEQ. The source of the sample is a study of T cell repertoires in ileal Crohn's disease. Time point: neoterminal ileum biopsy at postoperative endoscopy, about 6 months after surgery. Assay: immunoSEQ multiplex PCR; the TCRdb copy retains only in-frame clones and omits some. Seen here are about 12,000 clones, roughly four fifths observed once, and the top ten hold approximately 11%. Sequenced sample: ileal tissue. The TCR was taken from an adult with Crohn's disease. This sequence joins TRBV4-2 and TRBJ2-3; the D is unclear. CDR3 bases: TGTGCCAGCAGCCAAGGCGGAACCAGCTTTACGCAGTATTTT. Encoded protein: CASSQGGTSFTQYF.